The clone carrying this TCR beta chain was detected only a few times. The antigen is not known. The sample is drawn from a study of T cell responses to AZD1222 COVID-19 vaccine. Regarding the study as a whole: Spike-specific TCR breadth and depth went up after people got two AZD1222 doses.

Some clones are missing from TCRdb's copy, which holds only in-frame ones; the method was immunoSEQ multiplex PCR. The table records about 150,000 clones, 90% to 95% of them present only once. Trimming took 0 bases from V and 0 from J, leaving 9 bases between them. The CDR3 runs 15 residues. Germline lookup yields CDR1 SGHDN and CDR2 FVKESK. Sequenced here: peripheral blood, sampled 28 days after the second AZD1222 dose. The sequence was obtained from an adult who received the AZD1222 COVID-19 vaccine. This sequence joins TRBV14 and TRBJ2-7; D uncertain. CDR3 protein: CASSQDRTFSYEQYF. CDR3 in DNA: TGTGCCAGCAGCCAAGATCGTACTTTCTCCTACGAGCAGTACTTC.